These T cell receptor beta chains were read from a single sample in a study of T-cell memory formation after mild COVID-19. TCRdb used MiXCR to reprocess the 5' RACE reads, holding one entry per CDR3 protein. Of 250,000 to 300,000 distinct CDR3 sequences in the sample, around 8% were seen once. The material sequenced was PBMCs or a T cell subset sorted from them (not recorded which). Receptor source: a man between 18 and 29 years old who had mild COVID-19 (a few samples of this study predate the infection). Cell type and time point are not known. The CDR3 runs from the conserved cysteine through the conserved F or W. The D gene is left open where the match is weak. The size of a clone is reported for some rows only, either as once, few or many, or as a class for expanded clones.

.	TRBV5-4	TRBJ2-1	TRBD2	CASSPAASGKYNEQFF	TGTGCCAGCAGCCCGGCGGCTAGCGGAAAGTACAATGAGCAGTTCTTC
many	TRBV4-3	TRBJ2-3	.	CASSQDRGADTQYF	TGCGCCAGCAGCCAAGATAGAGGGGCAGATACGCAGTATTTT
many	TRBV12-3/TRBV12-4	TRBJ1-6	.	CASSTGQFSPLHF	TGTGCCAGCAGCACAGGGCAGTTTTCACCCCTCCACTTT
.	TRBV6-5	TRBJ1-1	.	CASSYGPGASAFF	TGTGCCAGCAGTTACGGTCCGGGGGCTTCTGCTTTCTTT
few	TRBV5-1	TRBJ2-3	TRBD1	CASSLPGQGDTQYF	TGCGCCAGCAGCCTGCCGGGACAGGGGGATACGCAGTATTTT
few	TRBV24-1	TRBJ2-3	TRBD2	CATGGPGGTDTQYF	TGTGCCACCGGTGGGCCGGGGGGTACAGATACGCAGTATTTT
.	TRBV6-2/TRBV6-3	TRBJ2-1	.	CASSPSRAPPYNEQFF	TGTGCCAGCAGTCCCTCGAGGGCACCCCCCTACAATGAGCAGTTCTTC
many	TRBV28	TRBJ2-7	.	CASSSGTLVHEQYF	TGTGCCAGCAGCTCCGGGACACTGGTCCACGAGCAGTACTTC
few	TRBV20-1	TRBJ2-1	TRBD2	CSARRLAGGPYSYNEQFF	TGCAGTGCTAGGAGACTAGCGGGGGGGCCTTATTCCTACAATGAGCAGTTCTTC
few	TRBV12-3/TRBV12-4	TRBJ1-3	.	CASSFGQTGNTIYF	TGTGCCAGCAGTTTCGGACAGACTGGAAACACCATATATTTT
.	TRBV7-2	TRBJ2-2	.	CASSAVLAGVLFF	TGTGCCAGCAGCGCAGTCTTGGCAGGGGTGCTGTTTTTT
many	TRBV29-1	TRBJ2-1	TRBD1	CSVVNNRGQGAYNEQFF	TGCAGCGTTGTTAATAATCGAGGGCAGGGGGCTTACAATGAGCAGTTCTTC
.	TRBV7-9	TRBJ2-1	.	CASSLLQWAYNEQFF	TGTGCCAGCAGCTTACTCCAGTGGGCATACAATGAGCAGTTCTTC
few	TRBV29-1	TRBJ1-2	TRBD1	CSVATGAGYTF	TGCAGCGTTGCCACAGGGGCTGGCTACACCTTC
.	TRBV29-1	TRBJ2-7	TRBD2	CSVGPLSGAYEQYF	TGCAGCGTTGGACCTCTGAGCGGGGCCTACGAGCAGTACTTC
few	TRBV7-2	TRBJ2-2	TRBD2	CASSPTVGSGGVNTGELFF	TGTGCCAGCAGCCCTACTGTTGGTAGCGGGGGCGTTAACACCGGGGAGCTGTTTTTT
.	TRBV7-2	TRBJ1-2	.	CASSYMKESWGYTF	TGTGCCAGCAGCTACATGAAAGAAAGCTGGGGCTACACCTTC
few	TRBV18	TRBJ2-3	.	CASSPGASDTQYF	TGTGCCAGCTCCCCCGGGGCCTCAGATACGCAGTATTTT
once	TRBV3-1	TRBJ1-2	.	CASSQGGVPNYGYTF	TGTGCCAGCAGCCAAGGGGGGGTCCCGAACTATGGCTACACCTTC
.	TRBV27	TRBJ2-5	.	CASRLTGGGETQYF	TGTGCCAGCAGGCTGACGGGGGGCGGAGAGACCCAGTACTTC
.	TRBV7-9	TRBJ1-2	TRBD1	CASSSRTGRDYGYTF	TGTGCCAGCAGCTCGAGGACAGGGAGAGACTATGGCTACACCTTC
many	TRBV11-2	TRBJ2-3	.	CASSLEPSTDTQYF	TGTGCCAGCAGCTTAGAACCCAGCACAGATACGCAGTATTTT
.	TRBV6-4	TRBJ1-1	TRBD1	CSSSPDRGGSEAFF	TGTTCCAGCAGTCCGGACAGGGGAGGGTCTGAAGCTTTCTTT
few	TRBV5-1	TRBJ2-3	.	CASSLARERTSTDTQYF	TGCGCCAGCAGCTTGGCCCGAGAACGAACTAGCACAGATACGCAGTATTTT
many	TRBV7-6	TRBJ2-1	.	CASSSGVPKFF	TGTGCCAGCAGCTCCGGCGTCCCTAAGTTCTTC
once	TRBV3-1	TRBJ2-1	.	CASSSGRTYNEQFF	TGTGCCAGCAGCTCTGGACGGACCTACAATGAGCAGTTCTTC
.	TRBV27	TRBJ2-1	.	CASSFSANEQFF	TGTGCCAGCAGTTTTAGTGCTAATGAGCAGTTCTTC
many	TRBV20-1	TRBJ2-7	TRBD2	CSTPAPLAGGEEQYF	TGCAGTACCCCAGCCCCCCTAGCGGGGGGAGAGGAGCAGTACTTC
once	TRBV28	TRBJ2-5	.	CASSSQLKETQYF	TGTGCCAGCTCATCCCAACTGAAAGAGACCCAGTACTTC
.	TRBV7-8	TRBJ1-1	.	CASSLVGNLEDTEAFF	TGTGCCAGCAGCTTAGTCGGCAACTTAGAGGACACTGAAGCTTTCTTT
few	TRBV7-2	TRBJ2-5	.	CASSFNWGGEETQYF	TGTGCCAGCTCCTTTAACTGGGGCGGGGAAGAGACCCAGTACTTC